The source of this T cell receptor beta chain is a study of cytomegalovirus exposure and HLA in healthy donors. Points from the study as a whole: Some highly shared sequence variants likely arose as a pipeline artifact. V segments that were indistinguishable, TRBV6-2 and TRBV6-3 among them, were omitted from analysis.

The CDR3 extends over 12 amino acids. The V end lost 7 bases, the J end lost 2 bases, and 5 bases lay between the germline ends. The germline V gene has CDR1 SNHLY and CDR2 FYNNEI. Note on this clone: The target antigen is unknown.

Unrecorded immune exposures were likely, despite nominal health at sampling. The PCR had 60 Vbeta and 13 Jbeta primers. The assay was immunoSEQ multiplex PCR, and TCRdb's table has in-frame clones only and misses some. The repertoire includes 160,000 or so clones, roughly four fifths of them detected once, and roughly 4.9% sits in the top ten. This receptor was identified in a woman aged 18-35 years in good health and CMV-seropositive. This chain connects TRBV2 to TRBJ2-2, with no clear D. Sequencing used PBMCs. The CDR3 here is CASKTNTGELFF. The DNA of the CDR3 is TGTGCCAGCAAAACTAACACCGGGGAGCTGTTTTTT.